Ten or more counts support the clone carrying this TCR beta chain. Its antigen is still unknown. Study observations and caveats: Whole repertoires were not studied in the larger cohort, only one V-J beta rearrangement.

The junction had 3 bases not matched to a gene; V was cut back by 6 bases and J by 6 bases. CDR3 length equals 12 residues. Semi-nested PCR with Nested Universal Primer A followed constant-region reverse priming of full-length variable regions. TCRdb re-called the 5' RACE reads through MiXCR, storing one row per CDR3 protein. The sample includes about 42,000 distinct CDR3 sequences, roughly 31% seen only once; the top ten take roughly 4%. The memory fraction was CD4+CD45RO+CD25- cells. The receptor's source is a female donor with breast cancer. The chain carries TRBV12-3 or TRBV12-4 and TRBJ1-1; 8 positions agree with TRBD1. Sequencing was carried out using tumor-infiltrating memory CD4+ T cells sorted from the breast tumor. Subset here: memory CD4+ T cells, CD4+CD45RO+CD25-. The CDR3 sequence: CASSPTGAEAFF. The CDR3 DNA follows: TGTGCCAGCAGCCCGACAGGGGCTGAAGCTTTCTTT.